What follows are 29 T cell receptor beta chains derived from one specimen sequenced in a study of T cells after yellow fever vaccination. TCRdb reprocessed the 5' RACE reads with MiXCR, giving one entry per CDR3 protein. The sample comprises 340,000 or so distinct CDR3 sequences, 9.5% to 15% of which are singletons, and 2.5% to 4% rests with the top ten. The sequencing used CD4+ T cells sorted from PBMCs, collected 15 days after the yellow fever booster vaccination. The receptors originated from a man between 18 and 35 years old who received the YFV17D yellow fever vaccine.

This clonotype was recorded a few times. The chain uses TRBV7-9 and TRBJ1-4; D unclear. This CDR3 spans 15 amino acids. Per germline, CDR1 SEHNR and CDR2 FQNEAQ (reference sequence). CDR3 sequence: CALGGPGTTNEKLFF. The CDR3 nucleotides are TGTGCTCTAGGAGGACCTGGGACAACTAATGAAAAACTGTTTTTT.

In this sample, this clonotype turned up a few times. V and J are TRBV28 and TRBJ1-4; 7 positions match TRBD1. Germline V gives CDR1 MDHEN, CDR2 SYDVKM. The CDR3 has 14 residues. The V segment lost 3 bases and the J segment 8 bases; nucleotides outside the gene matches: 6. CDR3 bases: TGTGCCAGCAGTTTCGCAGGGGGGACGGAAAAACTGTTTTTT. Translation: CASSFAGGTEKLFF.

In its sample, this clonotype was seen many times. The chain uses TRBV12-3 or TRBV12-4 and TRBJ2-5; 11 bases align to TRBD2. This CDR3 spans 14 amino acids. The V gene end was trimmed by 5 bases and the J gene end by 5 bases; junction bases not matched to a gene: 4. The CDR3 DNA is TGTGCCAGCAGTCACCCTAGCGGGGGGGAGACCCAGTACTTC. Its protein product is CASSHPSGGETQYF.

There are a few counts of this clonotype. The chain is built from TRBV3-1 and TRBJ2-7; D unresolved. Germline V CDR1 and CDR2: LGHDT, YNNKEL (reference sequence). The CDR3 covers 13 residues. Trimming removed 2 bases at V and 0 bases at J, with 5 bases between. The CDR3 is CASSQRNSYEQYF. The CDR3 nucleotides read TGTGCCAGCAGCCAAAGGAACTCCTACGAGCAGTACTTC.

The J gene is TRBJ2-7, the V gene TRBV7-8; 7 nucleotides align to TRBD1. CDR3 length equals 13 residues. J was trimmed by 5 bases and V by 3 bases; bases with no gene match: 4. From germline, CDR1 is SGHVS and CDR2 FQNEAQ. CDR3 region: CASSFNRGDEQYV. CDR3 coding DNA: TGTGCCAGCAGCTTTAACAGGGGCGACGAGCAGTACGTC.

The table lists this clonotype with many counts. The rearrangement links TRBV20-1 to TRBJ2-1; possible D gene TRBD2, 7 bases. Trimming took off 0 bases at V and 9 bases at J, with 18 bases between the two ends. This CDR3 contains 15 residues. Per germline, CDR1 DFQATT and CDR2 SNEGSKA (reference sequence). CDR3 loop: CSARDSWRGHFEQFF. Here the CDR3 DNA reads TGCAGTGCTAGAGATTCATGGCGGGGGCATTTTGAGCAGTTCTTC.

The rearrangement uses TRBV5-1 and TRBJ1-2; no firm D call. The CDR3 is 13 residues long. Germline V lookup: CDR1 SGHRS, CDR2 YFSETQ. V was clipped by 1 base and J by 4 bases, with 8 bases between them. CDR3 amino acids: CASSLPATYGYTF. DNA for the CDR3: TGCGCCAGCAGCTTGCCGGCAACCTATGGCTACACCTTC.

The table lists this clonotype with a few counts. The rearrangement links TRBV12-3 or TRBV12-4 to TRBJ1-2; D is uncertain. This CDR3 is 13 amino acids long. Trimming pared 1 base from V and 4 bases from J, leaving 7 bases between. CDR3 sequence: CASSLGETYGYTF. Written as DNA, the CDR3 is TGTGCCAGCAGTTTAGGGGAAACCTATGGCTACACCTTC.

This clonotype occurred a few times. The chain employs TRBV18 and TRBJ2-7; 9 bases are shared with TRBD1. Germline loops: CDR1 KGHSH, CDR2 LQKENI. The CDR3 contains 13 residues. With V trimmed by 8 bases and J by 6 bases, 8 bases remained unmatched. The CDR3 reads CASAGQGDGEQYF. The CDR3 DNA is TGTGCCAGCGCGGGACAGGGTGACGGCGAGCAGTACTTC.

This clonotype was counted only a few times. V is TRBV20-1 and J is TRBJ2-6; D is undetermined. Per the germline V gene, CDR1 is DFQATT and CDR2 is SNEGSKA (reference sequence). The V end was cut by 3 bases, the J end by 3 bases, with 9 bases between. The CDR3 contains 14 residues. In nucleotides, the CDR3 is TGCAGTGCTAGTAGGGAAGGTGGGGCCAACGTCCTGACTTTC. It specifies CSASREGGANVLTF.

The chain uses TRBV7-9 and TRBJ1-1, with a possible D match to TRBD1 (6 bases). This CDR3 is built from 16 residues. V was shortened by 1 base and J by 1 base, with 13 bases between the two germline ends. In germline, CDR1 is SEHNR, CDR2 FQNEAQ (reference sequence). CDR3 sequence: CASSLVGGSQNTEAFF. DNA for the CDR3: TGTGCCAGCAGCTTAGTAGGGGGGTCGCAGAACACTGAAGCTTTCTTT.

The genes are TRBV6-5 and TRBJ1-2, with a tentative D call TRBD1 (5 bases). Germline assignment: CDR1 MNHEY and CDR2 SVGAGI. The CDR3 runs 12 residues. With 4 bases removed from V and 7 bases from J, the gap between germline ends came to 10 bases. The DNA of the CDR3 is TGTGCCAGCAGTTCGTTTGGGGGTGGCTACACCTTC. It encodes CASSSFGGGYTF.

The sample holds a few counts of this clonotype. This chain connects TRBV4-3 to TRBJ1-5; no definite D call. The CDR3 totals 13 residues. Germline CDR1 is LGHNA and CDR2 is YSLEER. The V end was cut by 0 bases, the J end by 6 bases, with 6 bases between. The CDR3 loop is CASSQDSGQPQHF. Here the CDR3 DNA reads TGCGCCAGCAGCCAAGATTCGGGTCAGCCCCAGCATTTT.

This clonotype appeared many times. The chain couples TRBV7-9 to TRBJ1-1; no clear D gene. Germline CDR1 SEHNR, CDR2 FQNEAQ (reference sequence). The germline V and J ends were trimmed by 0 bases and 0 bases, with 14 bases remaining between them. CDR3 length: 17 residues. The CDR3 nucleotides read TGTGCCAGCAGCTTAGCCCCCCCAGCCTTTATGAACACTGAAGCTTTCTTT. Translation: CASSLAPPAFMNTEAFF.

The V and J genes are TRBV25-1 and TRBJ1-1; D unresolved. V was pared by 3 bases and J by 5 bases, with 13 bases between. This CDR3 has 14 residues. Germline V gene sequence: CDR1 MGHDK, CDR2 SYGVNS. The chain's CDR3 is CASSEGGRETEAFF. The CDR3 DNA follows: TGTGCCAGCAGTGAGGGAGGGAGGGAAACTGAAGCTTTCTTT. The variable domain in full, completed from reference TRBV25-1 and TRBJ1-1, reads EADIYQTPRYLVIGTGKKITLECSQTMGHDKMYWYQQDPGMELHLIHYSYGVNSTEKGDLSSESTVSRIRTEHFPLTLESARPSHTSQYLCASSEGGRETEAFFGQGTRLTVV.

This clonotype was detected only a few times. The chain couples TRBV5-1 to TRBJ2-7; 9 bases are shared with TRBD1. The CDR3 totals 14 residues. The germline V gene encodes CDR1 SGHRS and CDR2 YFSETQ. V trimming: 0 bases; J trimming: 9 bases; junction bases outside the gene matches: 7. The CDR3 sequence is CASSLAGQGSVQYV. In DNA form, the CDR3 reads TGCGCCAGCAGCTTGGCGGGACAGGGTAGTGTGCAGTACGTC.

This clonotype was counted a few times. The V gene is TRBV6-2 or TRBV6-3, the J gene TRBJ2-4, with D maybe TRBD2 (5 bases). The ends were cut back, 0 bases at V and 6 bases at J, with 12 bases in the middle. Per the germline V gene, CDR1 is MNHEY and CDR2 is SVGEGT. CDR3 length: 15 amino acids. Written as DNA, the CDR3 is TGTGCCAGCAGTTACTCGACTACCCGGGGAAACATTCAGTACTTC. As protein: CASSYSTTRGNIQYF.

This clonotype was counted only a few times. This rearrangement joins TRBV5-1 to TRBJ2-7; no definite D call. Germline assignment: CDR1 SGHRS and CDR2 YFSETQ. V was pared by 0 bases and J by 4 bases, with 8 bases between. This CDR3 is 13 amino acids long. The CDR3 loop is CASSLDQAYEQYF. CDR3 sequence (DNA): TGCGCCAGCAGCTTGGATCAGGCTTACGAGCAGTACTTC.

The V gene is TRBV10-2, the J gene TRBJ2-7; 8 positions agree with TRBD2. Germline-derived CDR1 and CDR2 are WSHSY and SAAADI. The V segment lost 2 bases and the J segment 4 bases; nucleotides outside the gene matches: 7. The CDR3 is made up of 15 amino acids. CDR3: CASSEPAGGAYEQYV. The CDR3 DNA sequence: TGCGCCAGCAGTGAGCCCGCGGGGGGAGCTTACGAGCAGTACGTC.

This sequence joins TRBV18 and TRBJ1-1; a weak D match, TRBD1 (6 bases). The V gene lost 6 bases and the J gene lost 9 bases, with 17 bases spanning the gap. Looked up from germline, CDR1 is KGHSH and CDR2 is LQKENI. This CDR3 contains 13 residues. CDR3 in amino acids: CASSHREPLKAFF. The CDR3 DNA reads TGTGCCAGCTCTCACAGGGAGCCTCTCAAAGCTTTCTTT.

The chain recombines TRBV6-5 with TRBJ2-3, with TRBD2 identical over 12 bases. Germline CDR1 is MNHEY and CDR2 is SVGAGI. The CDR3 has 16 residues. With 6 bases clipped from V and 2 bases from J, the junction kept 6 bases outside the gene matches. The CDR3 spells CASSIGLAGPTDTQYF. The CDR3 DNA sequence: TGTGCCAGCAGCATTGGACTAGCGGGGCCCACAGATACGCAGTATTTT.

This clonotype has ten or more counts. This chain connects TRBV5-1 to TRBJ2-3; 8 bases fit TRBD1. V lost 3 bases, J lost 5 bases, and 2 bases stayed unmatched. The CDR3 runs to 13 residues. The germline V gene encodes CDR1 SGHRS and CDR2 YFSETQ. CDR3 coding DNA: TGCGCCAGCAGCTCGACAGGGGTAGATACGCAGTATTTT. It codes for CASSSTGVDTQYF. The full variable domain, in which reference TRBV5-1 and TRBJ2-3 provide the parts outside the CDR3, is KAGVTQTPRYLIKTRGQQVTLSCSPISGHRSVSWYQQTPGQGLQFLFEYFSETQRNKGNFPGRFSGRQFSNSRSEMNVSTLELGDSALYLCASSSTGVDTQYFGPGTRLTVL.

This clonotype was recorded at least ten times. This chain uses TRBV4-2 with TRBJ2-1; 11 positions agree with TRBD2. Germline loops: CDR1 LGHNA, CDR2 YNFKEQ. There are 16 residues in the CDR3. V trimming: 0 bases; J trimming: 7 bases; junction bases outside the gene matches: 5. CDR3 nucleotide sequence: TGTGCCAGCAGCCAAGATCTGTCTAGCGGGGGGAATGAGCAGTTCTTC. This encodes CASSQDLSSGGNEQFF.

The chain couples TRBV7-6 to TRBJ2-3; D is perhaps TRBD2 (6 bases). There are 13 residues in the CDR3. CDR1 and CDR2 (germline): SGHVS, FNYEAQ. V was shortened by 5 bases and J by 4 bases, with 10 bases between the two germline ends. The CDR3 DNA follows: TGTGCCAGCAGCATGCGGGATCCAGATACGCAGTATTTT. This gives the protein CASSMRDPDTQYF.

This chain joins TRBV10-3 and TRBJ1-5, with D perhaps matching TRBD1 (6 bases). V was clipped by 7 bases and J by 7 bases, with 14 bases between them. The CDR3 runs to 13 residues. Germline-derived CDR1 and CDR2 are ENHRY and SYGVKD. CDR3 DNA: TGTGCCATCATGTCGGGGGCAGGACAGCCCCAGCATTTT. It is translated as CAIMSGAGQPQHF.

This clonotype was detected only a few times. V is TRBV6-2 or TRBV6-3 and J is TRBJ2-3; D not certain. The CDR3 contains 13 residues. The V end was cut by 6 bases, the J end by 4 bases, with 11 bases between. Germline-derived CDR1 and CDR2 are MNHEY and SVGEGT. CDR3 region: CASSLGWADTQYF. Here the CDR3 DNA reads TGTGCCAGCAGCCTGGGGTGGGCAGATACGCAGTATTTT.

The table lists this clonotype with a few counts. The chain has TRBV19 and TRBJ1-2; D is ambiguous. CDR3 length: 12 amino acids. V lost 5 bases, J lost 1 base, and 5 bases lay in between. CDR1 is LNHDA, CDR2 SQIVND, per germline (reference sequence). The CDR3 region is CASSRNNYGYTF. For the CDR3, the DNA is TGTGCCAGTAGTCGTAATAACTATGGCTACACCTTC.

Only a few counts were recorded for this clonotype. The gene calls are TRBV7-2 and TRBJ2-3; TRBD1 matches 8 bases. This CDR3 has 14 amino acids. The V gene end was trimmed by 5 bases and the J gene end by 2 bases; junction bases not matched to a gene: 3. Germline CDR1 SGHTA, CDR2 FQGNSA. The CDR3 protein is CASSRDRLTDTQYF. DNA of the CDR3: TGTGCCAGCAGCCGGGACAGGCTCACAGATACGCAGTATTTT.

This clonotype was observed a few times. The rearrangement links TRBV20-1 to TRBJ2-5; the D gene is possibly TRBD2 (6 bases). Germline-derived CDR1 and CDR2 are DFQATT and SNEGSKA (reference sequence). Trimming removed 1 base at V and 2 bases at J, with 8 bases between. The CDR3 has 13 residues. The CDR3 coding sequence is TGCAGTGCTAGAGTTGGGACTCAAGAGACCCAGTACTTC. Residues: CSARVGTQETQYF.